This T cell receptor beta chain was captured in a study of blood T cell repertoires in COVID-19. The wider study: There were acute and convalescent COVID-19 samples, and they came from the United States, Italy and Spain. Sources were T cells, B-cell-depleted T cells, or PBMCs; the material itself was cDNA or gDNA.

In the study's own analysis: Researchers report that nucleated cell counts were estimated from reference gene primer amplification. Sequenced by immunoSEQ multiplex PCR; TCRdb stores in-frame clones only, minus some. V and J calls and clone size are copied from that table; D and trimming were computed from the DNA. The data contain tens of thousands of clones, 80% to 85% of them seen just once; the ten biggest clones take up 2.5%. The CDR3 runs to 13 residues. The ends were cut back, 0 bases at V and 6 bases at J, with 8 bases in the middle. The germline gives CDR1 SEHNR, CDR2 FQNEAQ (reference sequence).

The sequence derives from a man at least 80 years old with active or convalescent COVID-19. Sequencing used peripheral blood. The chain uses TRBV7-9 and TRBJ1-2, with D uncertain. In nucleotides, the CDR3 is TGTGCCAGCAGCTTAGCCAGATTAAATGGCTACACCTTC. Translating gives CASSLARLNGYTF.